This T cell receptor beta chain was captured by sequencing in a study of T cell responses to AZD1222 COVID-19 vaccine. Study-level points and caveats: The sample set comprised mostly white British donors with more females, and clonal diversity was possibly underestimated. Breadth and depth of Spike-specific TCRs rose after two AZD1222 doses.

In the case of this clone: Antigen unknown.

CDR1 is MDHEN and CDR2 is SYDVKM in the germline V gene. The CDR3 length is 13 residues. V lost 10 bases to trimming and J lost 7 bases, with 16 bases between them. Libraries were prepared by immunoSEQ multiplex PCR; TCRdb keeps only in-frame clonotypes and omits some of them. The sample has some 92,000 clones, under 95% seen once. This TCR came from an adult in good health. The specimen was peripheral blood, collected on day 0 of MenACWY control vaccination. V usage is TRBV28 and J usage is TRBJ1-4, with D perhaps matching TRBD1 (5 bases). CDR3 sequence: CATLDREGEKLFF. The CDR3 bases are TGTGCCACCTTAGACAGAGAAGGTGAAAAACTGTTTTTT.